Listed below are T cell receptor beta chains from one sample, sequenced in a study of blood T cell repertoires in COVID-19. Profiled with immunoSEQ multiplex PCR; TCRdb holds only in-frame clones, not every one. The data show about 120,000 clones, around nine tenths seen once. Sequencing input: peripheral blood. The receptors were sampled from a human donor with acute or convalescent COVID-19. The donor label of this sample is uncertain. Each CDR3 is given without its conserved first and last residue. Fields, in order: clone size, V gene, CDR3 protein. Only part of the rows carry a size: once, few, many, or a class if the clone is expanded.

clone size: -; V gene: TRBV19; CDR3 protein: ASGDRGRTEAF
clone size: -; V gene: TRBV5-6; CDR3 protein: ASSLGSTRGYGYT
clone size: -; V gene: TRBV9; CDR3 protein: ASSVANWGLQY
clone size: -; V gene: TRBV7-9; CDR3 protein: ASSLTGNTEAF
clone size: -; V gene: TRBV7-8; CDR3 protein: ASSPFRGRGTDTQY
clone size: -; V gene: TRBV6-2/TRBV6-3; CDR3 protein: ASSYEGPSPLH
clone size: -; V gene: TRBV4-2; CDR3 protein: ASSHSGQGYGYT
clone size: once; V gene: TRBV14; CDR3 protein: ASSQLYGRNEKLF
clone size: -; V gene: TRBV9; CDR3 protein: ASSVASQETQY
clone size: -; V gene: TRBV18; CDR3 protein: ASSPSRRTGEGAKNIQY
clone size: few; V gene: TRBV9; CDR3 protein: ASSPRDFHTDTQY
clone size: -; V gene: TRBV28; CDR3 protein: ASLNPAGYRGTEAF
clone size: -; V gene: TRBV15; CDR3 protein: ATSGGLDYEQY
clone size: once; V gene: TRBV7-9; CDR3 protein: ASSLDGGGNQPQH
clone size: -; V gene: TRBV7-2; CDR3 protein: ASTLGMNTEAF
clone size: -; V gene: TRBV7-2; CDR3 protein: ASSYFGTGNQETQY
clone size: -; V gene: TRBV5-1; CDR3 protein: ASSRSGGTDTQY
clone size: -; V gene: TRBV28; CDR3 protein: ASSTPGTGGRGPQH
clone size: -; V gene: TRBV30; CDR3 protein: AWSPSWTSGRVTYEQY
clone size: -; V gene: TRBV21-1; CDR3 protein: ASSKEGGRDIQY
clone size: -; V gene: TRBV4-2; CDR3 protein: ASSQDSSGSSVVDTQY
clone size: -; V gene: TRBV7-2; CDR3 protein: ASSPRIGNTIY
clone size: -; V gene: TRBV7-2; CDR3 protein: ASSLALGGSGYT
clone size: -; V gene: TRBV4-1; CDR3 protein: ASSQDPSGQGMRKLF
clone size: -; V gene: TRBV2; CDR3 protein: ASSGLTGDEKLF
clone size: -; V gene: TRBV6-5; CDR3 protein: ASRLAGTVRDTQY
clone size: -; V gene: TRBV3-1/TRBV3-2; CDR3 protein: ASSQQVMVQAPTEAF
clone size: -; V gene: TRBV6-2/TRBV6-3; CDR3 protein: ASSRKDKWEKLF
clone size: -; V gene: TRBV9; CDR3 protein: ASSITPGVEDTQY
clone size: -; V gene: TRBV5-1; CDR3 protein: ASSPDRVETEAF
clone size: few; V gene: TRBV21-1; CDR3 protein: ASSKGGGNEYNSPLH
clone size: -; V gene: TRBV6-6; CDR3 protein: ASRETPRGVDSPLH
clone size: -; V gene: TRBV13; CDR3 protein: ASSLAGVTYEQY
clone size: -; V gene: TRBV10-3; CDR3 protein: AISEPSVSYEQY
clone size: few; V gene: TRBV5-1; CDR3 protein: ASTRDSTSYEQY
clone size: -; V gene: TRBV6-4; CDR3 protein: ASSGALRATEAF
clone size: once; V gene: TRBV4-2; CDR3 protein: ASSQAGQDVNYGYT
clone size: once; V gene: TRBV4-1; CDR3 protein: ASSQTSGRGNTDTQY
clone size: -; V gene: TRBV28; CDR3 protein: ASMQGPYGYT
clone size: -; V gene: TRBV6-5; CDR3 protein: ASRVTDTDTQY
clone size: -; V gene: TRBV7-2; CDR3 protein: ASSQNSNQPQH
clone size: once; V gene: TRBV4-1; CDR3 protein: ASSQQLGQFNEKLF
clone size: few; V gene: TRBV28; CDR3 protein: ASSPRRGEVRETQY
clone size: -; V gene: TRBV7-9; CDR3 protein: ASSHGQVNQPQH
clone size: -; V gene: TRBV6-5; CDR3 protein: ASSSRTGGNEQF
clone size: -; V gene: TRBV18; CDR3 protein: ASSPPGQGTGELF
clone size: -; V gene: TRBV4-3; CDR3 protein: ASSRRDRGNQRGNEKLF
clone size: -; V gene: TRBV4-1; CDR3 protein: ASSHGMANEKLF
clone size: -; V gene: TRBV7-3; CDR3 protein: ASSLRQAQATNEKLF
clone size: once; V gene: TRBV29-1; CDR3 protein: SVALTDTQY
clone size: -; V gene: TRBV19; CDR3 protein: ASMGLYNEQF
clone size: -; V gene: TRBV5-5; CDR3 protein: ASTTLGGSYEQY
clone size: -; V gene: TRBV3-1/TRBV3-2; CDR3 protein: ASSLETGIDEQY
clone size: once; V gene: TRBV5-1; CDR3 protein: ASSGQGNYEQY
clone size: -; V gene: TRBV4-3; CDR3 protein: ASSQSGLTSNEQF
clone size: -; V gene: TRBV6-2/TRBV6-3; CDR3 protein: ASSYPTGENYGYT
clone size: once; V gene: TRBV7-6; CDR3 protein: ASSLHLLTGIRANVLT
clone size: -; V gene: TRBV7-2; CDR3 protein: ASSLDGTGGETQY
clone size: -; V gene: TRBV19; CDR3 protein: ASYSAGSRGYT